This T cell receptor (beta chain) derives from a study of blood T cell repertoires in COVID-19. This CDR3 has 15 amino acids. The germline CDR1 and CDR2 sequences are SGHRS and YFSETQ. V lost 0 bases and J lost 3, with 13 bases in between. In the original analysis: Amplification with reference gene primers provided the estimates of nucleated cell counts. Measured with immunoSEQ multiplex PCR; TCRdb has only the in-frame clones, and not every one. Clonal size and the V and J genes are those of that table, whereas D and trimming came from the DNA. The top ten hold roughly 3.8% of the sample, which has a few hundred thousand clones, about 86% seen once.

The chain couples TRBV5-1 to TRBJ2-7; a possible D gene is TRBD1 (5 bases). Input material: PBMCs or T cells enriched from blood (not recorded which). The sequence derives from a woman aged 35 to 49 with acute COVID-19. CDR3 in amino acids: CASSLEGVRIYEQYF. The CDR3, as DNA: TGCGCCAGCAGCTTGGAAGGGGTACGGATCTACGAGCAGTACTTC.